The following is a TCR beta chain sequence with its context. Which antigen it targets is not known. No base quality values were provided; no much bigger clone lies one nucleotide off. These data originate in a study of blood T cell repertoires in COVID-19 (dated by TCRdb to 2018 to 2020). In terms of the full investigation: Samples covering the acute and convalescent phases of COVID-19 were provided by collaborators in the United States, Italy and Spain. The prospective study material was composed of cDNA or gDNA derived from T cells, B-cell-depleted T cells, or PBMCs. The dataset comprised deeply sampled blood TCRbeta repertoires from subjects exposed to, actively infected with, or recovered from COVID-19. The repertoires were released in a freely available public database meant as a resource for research on the immune response to SARS-CoV-2. The samples were drawn from the first 160 participants of the ongoing ImmuneRACE study and from 950 to 1,500 subjects provided by 6 global collaborators. Nearly every sample came with metadata listing a de-identified subject ID, COVID-19 status, age in years and sex. Where available, HLA class I and class II types were obtained from metadata supplied by the sample provider rather than from assay-based typing.

Each collaborating institution followed its own protocols to collect whole blood in K2EDTA tubes. For TCRbeta analysis, collaborators shipped samples as frozen whole blood, isolated PBMCs, or DNA extracted from either of those sample types. The CDR3, cysteine through phenylalanine, is 14 amino acids long. Only the CDR3 part of the read is kept: 42 bases, read in frame from the first base. Based on the germline V gene, the CDR1 and CDR2 sequences are MNHEY and SVGAGI. V loses 6 bases, J loses 1 base, and the germline ends lie 11 bases apart. On the study overall, not on this receptor specifically: The amount of clinical and demographic metadata varied by source and participant and was provided uncurated.

TCRbeta CDR3 regions were amplified from genomic DNA using the immunoSEQ Assay, a bias-controlled multiplex PCR. The original methods were these. Nucleated cell counts per sample were estimated from amplification of reference gene primers within the assay. To quantify the absolute abundance of each unique TCRbeta CDR3 rearrangement, sequence reads were collapsed and filtered. Productive Simpson clonality was computed per sample as the square root of Simpson's diversity index over productive rearrangements. TCRdb's version of the immuneACCESS table is confined to in-frame rearrangements and falls short of the full clone set. An unresolved V gene accounts for under half of the shortfall where checked; the remainder is of unknown origin. Clone size and V and J calls were adopted from that table, with D and trimming inferred from the DNA. The sample table contains around 160,000 clones; only one count was recorded for 87% of them. The ten largest account for around 6.3% of the sample.

Sequenced material: peripheral blood. This receptor chain uses TRBV6-5 and TRBJ2-3; tentative D gene TRBD1, with 5 bases matching. The receptor's source is a man older than 75 with acute or convalescent COVID-19. Here the CDR3 is given as CASRRTSGTDTQYF. In nucleotides, the sequence is TGTGCCAGCAGGCGGACAAGTGGCACAGATACGCAGTATTTT.